This TCR beta chain was retrieved from a study of cytomegalovirus exposure and HLA in healthy donors. Vbeta (60) and Jbeta (13) primers were used in the PCR. Under the authors' procedure: A later analysis counted about 80 million unique TCR beta chains, around 10 million shared. Libraries were prepared by immunoSEQ multiplex PCR; TCRdb keeps only in-frame clonotypes and omits some of them. That table supplies the V and J calls and clone size; D and trimming were determined from the DNA. This sample carries some 200,000 clones, more than 85% of them seen once, and the ten largest clones take around 0.21%. Germline values: CDR1 SGHRS, CDR2 YFSETQ. Trimming took 4 bases from V and 5 from J, leaving 10 bases between them. This CDR3 is 12 amino acids long.

The V call is TRBV5-1, the J call TRBJ2-7; weak D call: TRBD1 (5 bases). The TCR comes from a girl under three years old in good health and CMV-seronegative. Material for sequencing was PBMCs. The CDR3 here is CASSPDRDEQYF. The CDR3 nucleotides are TGCGCCAGCAGCCCCGACAGAGACGAGCAGTACTTC. Full variable domain (missing parts from reference TRBV5-1 and TRBJ2-7): KAGVTQTPRYLIKTRGQQVTLSCSPISGHRSVSWYQQTPGQGLQFLFEYFSETQRNKGNFPGRFSGRQFSNSRSEMNVSTLELGDSALYLCASSPDRDEQYFGPGTRLTVT.